These 2 T cell receptor beta chains were all obtained from the same sample, sequenced in a study of blood T cell repertoires in COVID-19. Data came from immunoSEQ multiplex PCR; TCRdb stores just in-frame clones and leaves some out. Of about 87,000 clones in the sample, 80% to 85% were seen once. The sample taken for sequencing was peripheral blood. Receptors originate from a woman at least 80 years old with active or convalescent COVID-19.

The CDR3 region is CASSIQQVPNTEAFF. The CDR3 nucleotides are TGTGCCAGCAGCATACAACAGGTCCCGAACACTGAAGCTTTCTTT. The rearrangement joins TRBV7-9 to TRBJ1-1, with TRBD1 as a possible D gene (5 bases). Trimming cost V 5 bases and J 1 base, with 14 bases left between them. The CDR3 contains 15 residues. Germline CDR1 and CDR2: SEHNR and FQNEAQ (reference sequence).

The chain is built from TRBV9 and TRBJ2-1; 8 positions agree with TRBD2. CDR3 length: 16 amino acids. Per germline, CDR1 SGDLS and CDR2 YYNGEE. V lost 4 bases to trimming and J lost 3 bases; unmatched junction nucleotides: 9. The CDR3 here is CASSPISGSSYNEQFF. In DNA form, the CDR3 reads TGTGCCAGCAGCCCAATAAGCGGGAGTAGCTACAATGAGCAGTTCTTC.